This T cell receptor (beta chain) comes out of a study of blood T cell repertoires in COVID-19. Study in general: There were acute and convalescent COVID-19 samples, and they came from the United States, Italy and Spain. Nucleic acid was either cDNA or gDNA, and it came from T cells, B-cell-depleted T cells, or PBMCs.

Method: immunoSEQ multiplex PCR; TCRdb's copy keeps in-frame clones and lacks some. The top ten clones hold about 10% of a sample with roughly 260,000 clones, 88% of them seen once. Seattle enrolled patients during active infection and tracked them longitudinally. The CDR3 totals 13 residues. Looked up from germline, CDR1 is MDHEN and CDR2 is SYDVKM. Trimming took 3 bases from V and 2 from J, leaving 6 bases between them. The specimen sequenced was peripheral blood. This clonotype originated in a woman aged 25 to 39 with COVID-19, enrolled during active disease. The chain recombines TRBV28 with TRBJ2-3; no reliable D call. CDR3 residues: CASSFGNTDTQYF. In DNA form, the CDR3 reads TGTGCCAGCAGTTTTGGCAACACAGATACGCAGTATTTT.